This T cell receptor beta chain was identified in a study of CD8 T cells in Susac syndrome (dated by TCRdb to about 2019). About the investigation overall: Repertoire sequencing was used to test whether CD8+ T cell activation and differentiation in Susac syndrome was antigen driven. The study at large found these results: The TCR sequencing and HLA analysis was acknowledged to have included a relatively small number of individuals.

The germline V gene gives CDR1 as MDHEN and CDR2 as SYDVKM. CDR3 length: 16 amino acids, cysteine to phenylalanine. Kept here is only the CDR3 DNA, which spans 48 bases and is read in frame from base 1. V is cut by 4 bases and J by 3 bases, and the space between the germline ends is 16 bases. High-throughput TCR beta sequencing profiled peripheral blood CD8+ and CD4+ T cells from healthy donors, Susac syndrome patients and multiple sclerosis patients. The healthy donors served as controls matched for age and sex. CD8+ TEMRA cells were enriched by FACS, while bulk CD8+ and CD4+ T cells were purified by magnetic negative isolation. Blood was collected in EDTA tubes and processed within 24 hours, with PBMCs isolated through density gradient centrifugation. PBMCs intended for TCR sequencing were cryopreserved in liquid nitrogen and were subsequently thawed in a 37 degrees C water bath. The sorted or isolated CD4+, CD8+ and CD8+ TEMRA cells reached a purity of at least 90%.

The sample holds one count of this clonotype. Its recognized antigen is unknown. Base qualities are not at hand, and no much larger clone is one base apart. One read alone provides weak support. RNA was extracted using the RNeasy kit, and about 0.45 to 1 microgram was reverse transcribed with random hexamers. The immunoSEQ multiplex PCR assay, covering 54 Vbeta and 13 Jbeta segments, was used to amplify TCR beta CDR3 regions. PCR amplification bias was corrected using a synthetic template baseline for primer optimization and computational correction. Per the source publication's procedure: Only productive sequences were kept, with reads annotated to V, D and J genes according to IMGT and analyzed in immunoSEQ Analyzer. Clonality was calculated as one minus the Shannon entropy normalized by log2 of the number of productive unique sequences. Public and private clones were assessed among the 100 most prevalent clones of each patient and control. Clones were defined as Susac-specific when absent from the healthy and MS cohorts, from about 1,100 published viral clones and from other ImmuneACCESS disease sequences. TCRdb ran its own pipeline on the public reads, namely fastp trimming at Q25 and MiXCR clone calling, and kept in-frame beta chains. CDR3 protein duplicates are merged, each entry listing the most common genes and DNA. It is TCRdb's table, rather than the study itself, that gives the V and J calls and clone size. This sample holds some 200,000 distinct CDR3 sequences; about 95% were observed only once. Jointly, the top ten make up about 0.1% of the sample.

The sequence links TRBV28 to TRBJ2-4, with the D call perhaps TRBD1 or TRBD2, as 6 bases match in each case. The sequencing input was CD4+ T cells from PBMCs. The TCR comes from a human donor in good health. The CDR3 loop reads CASSYLIQGGKNIQYF. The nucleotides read TGTGCCAGCAGTTACCTAATACAGGGAGGCAAAAACATTCAGTACTTC.